These 6 T cell receptor beta chains originate from one sample sequenced in a study of beta chain features in type 1 diabetes. The isolated RNA, all of it, was reverse transcribed, so expressed TCRB transcripts were what got sequenced. Sequencing was performed with immunoSEQ multiplex PCR; in TCRdb, only in-frame clones are kept and a portion is missing. The data contain around 500,000 clones, about 10% of them singletons. Source material: naive CD4+ T cells from blood. The receptors originated from a woman between 18 and 29 years old in good health.

V and J are TRBV7-2 and TRBJ2-7, with TRBD1 matching over 9 bases. The CDR3 runs to 13 residues. Germline lookup yields CDR1 SGHTA and CDR2 FQGNSA. V was clipped by 5 bases and J by 5 bases; unmatched bases: 4. In DNA, the CDR3 is TGTGCCAGCAGCCGGGACAGGGTACACGAGCAGTACGTC. This codes for CASSRDRVHEQYV.

This clone occurred a few times. The CDR3 sequence: CASRKTGAREQYV. CDR3 coding DNA: TGTGCCAGCAGAAAAACAGGGGCTCGGGAGCAGTACGTC. The chain links TRBV6-5 to TRBJ2-7, with 7 bases lining up with TRBD1. The CDR3 extends over 13 amino acids. The germline CDR1 and CDR2 sequences are MNHEY and SVGAGI. J was trimmed by 7 bases and V by 6 bases; bases with no gene match: 9.

This clone was observed a handful of times. The chain joins TRBV21-1 to TRBJ1-5; the table calls TRBD1, which could not be checked here. TRBV21-1 is shown as a pseudogene. CDR3 length equals 16 residues. The CDR3 here is CASSTGTGTGNQPQHF. Here the CDR3 DNA reads TGTGCCAGCAGCACCGGGACAGGGACTGGCAATCAGCCCCAGCATTTT.

This clone was seen more than once but under ten times. The chain is built from TRBV4-2 and TRBJ1-6, with 8 nucleotides matching TRBD1. Germline CDR1 and CDR2: LGHNA and YNFKEQ. The V gene end was trimmed by 1 base and the J gene end by 10 bases; junction bases not matched to a gene: 6. The CDR3 covers 15 residues. CDR3 in DNA: TGTGCCAGCAGCCAAGGCCCGGACAGGGTGTCACCCCTCCACTTT. The encoded protein is CASSQGPDRVSPLHF.

This clone was seen a few times. This rearrangement joins TRBV18 to TRBJ1-1; TRBD1 aligns across 9 bases. Germline V gene sequence: CDR1 KGHSH, CDR2 LQKENI. Trimming took 3 bases from V and 1 from J; bases not matched to a gene: 9. The CDR3 sequence is 17 residues long. CDR3 in DNA: TGTGCCAGCTCACCGCGTCCCGGGACAGGGCCGAACACTGAAGCTTTCTTT. It is translated as CASSPRPGTGPNTEAFF.

This clone was observed a few times. CDR3 loop: CASGFNRGNTGELFF. The CDR3 DNA sequence: TGTGCTAGTGGTTTTAACAGGGGAAACACCGGGGAGCTGTTTTTT. This rearrangement joins TRBV12-5 to TRBJ2-2; 7 bases agree with TRBD1. In germline, CDR1 is LGHNT, CDR2 FRNRAP. V was clipped by 3 bases and J by 2 bases; unmatched bases: 3. The CDR3 is 15 residues long.